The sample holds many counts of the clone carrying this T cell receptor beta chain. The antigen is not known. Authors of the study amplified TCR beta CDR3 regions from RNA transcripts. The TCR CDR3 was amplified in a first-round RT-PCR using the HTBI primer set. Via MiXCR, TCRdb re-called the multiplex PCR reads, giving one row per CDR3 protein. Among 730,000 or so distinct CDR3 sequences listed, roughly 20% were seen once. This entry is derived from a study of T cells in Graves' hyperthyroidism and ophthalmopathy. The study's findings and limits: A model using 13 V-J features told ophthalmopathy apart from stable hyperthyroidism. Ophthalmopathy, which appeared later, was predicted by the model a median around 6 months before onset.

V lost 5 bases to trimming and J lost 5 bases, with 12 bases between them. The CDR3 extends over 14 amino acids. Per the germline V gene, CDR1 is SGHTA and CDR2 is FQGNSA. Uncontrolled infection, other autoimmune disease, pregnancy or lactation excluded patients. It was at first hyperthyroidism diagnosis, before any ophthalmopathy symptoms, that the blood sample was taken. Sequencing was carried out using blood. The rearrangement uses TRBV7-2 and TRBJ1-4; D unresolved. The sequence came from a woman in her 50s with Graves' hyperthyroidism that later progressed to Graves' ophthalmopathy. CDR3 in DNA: TGTGCCAGCAGCCCCGCTGGCTGGAATGAAAAACTGTTTTTT. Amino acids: CASSPAGWNEKLFF.